This TCR beta chain comes out of a study of blood T cell repertoires in COVID-19. Authors' data handling: Counts of nucleated cells, estimated from reference gene primer amplification, were obtained. Only in-frame clones appear in the TCRdb table, and some are missing; sequencing was by immunoSEQ multiplex PCR. For V, J and clone size, that table is used; D and trimming come from the DNA. Of more than 200,000 clones listed, nearly 90% were seen once; the top ten hold more than 10%. This clone was counted between two and nine times. Distinct nucleotide sequences in the sample also encode this CDR3. Germline V gene sequence: CDR1 LGHDT, CDR2 YNNKEL (reference sequence). The V end lost 2 bases, the J end lost 3 bases, and 5 bases lay between the germline ends. This CDR3 has 13 amino acids.

The source material was PBMCs or T cells enriched from blood (not recorded which). The sequence came from a man aged 25-45 years who had recovered from COVID-19. The chain carries TRBV3-1 (or the pseudogene TRBV3-2) and TRBJ1-3; unclear D gene. CDR3 residues: CASSQLSGNTIYF. As DNA, the CDR3 is TGTGCCAGCAGCCAATTGAGTGGAAACACCATATATTTT.